These 32 T cell receptor beta chains share one sample of origin, sequenced in a study of PD-1 blockade in mismatch repair-deficient tumors. Profiling relied on immunoSEQ multiplex PCR, and the TCRdb table lists in-frame clones only, not all of them. The sample shows 90,000 to 130,000 clones, 70% to 80% of them seen only once. This specimen was peripheral blood, taken about 60 weeks after starting pembrolizumab. The origin of the receptors is an adult with mismatch repair-deficient cancer.

The chain is built from TRBV4-1 and TRBJ1-1, with 12 bases identical to TRBD1. From germline, CDR1 is MGHRA and CDR2 YSYEKL. The CDR3 extends over 16 amino acids. V shed 3 bases and J 1 base; nucleotides not matched to a gene: 3. The CDR3 DNA follows: TGCGCCAGCAGCCATCTGGGACAGGGGGCGAACACTGAAGCTTTCTTT. It translates to CASSHLGQGANTEAFF.

This chain uses TRBV25-1 with TRBJ2-7; D is undetermined. CDR1 MGHDK and CDR2 SYGVNS come from the germline V gene. The CDR3 is made up of 14 amino acids. The V gene lost 3 bases and the J gene lost 4 bases, with 13 bases spanning the gap. The CDR3, as DNA: TGTGCCAGCAGTGATGCCAGGTCACCTTACGAGCAGTACTTC. Protein: CASSDARSPYEQYF.

This chain connects TRBV29-1 to TRBJ1-1; D is ambiguous. Germline V CDR1 and CDR2: SQVTM, ANQGSEA. CDR3 length equals 13 residues. Trimming shortened V by 1 base and J by 8 bases, and 14 bases separated the two germline ends. The CDR3 DNA sequence: TGCAGCGTTGAAGGGGGTAGGGCGCAGGAAGCTTTCTTT. Translating it yields CSVEGGRAQEAFF.

This rearrangement joins TRBV6-5 to TRBJ2-7, with D possibly TRBD1 on 6 matching bases. Germline V gene sequence: CDR1 MNHEY, CDR2 SVGAGI. Trimming took 0 bases from V and 5 from J, leaving 14 bases between them. The CDR3 length is 15 residues. CDR3 nucleotide sequence: TGTGCCAGCAGTTACTCGACGACAGGTTGGGACGAGCAGTACTTC. Translated: CASSYSTTGWDEQYF.

The J gene is TRBJ2-1, the V gene TRBV27; 11 bases map to TRBD2. Germline V gives CDR1 MNHEY, CDR2 SMNVEV (reference sequence). CDR3 length equals 15 residues. Germline trimming cut 10 bases from V and 2 bases from J; bases unmatched to any gene: 7. As DNA, the CDR3 is TGTGCCACCACACTAGCGGGAGAGACCTACAATGAGCAGTTCTTC. Residues: CATTLAGETYNEQFF.

The rearrangement links TRBV7-9 to TRBJ1-2; 8 nucleotides align to TRBD1. The CDR3 extends over 18 amino acids. Losses at the gene ends were 2 bases for V and 3 bases for J; bases not matched to a gene: 14. Germline CDR1 is SEHNR and CDR2 is FQNEAQ (reference sequence). CDR3 loop: CASSLYSGRGRLDYGYTF. CDR3 DNA: TGTGCCAGCAGCTTATACTCGGGCAGGGGGCGGCTCGACTATGGCTACACCTTC.

The chain is built from TRBV6-5 and TRBJ2-7; tentatively, D is TRBD2 (6 bases). Germline V gives CDR1 MNHEY, CDR2 SVGAGI. Trimming took 5 bases from V and 4 from J, leaving 15 bases between them. The CDR3 totals 14 residues. The CDR3 protein is CASSTSGFGYEQYF. The CDR3 nucleotides read TGTGCCAGCAGTACGAGCGGGTTCGGGTACGAGCAGTACTTC.

The rearrangement joins TRBV30 to TRBJ2-1; TRBD1 matches 9 bases. Germline V gene lookup returns CDR1 GTSNPN and CDR2 SVGIG (reference sequence). This CDR3 has 15 amino acids. The trim removed 1 base at V and 6 bases at J, leaving 7 bases unmatched. Written as DNA, the CDR3 is TGTGCCTGGAGTGCTGACAGGGGGGCGGGCAATGAGCAGTTCTTC. It specifies CAWSADRGAGNEQFF.

This clone was seen only once. The J gene is TRBJ1-1, the V gene TRBV19; 7 bases match TRBD1. The CDR3 has 14 residues. V lost 5 bases, J lost 1 base, and 4 bases stayed unmatched. Germline CDR1 reads LNHDA; CDR2 reads SQIVND (reference sequence). CDR3 nucleotide sequence: TGTGCCAGTAGTGTGGACAGGAAGAACACTGAAGCTTTCTTT. Its translation is CASSVDRKNTEAFF.

The genes are TRBV18 and TRBJ1-1; no definite D call. The germline V gene encodes CDR1 KGHSH and CDR2 LQKENI. The CDR3 has 14 residues. The V end was cut by 3 bases, the J end by 2 bases, with 10 bases between. The CDR3 nucleotides read TGTGCCAGCTCACCGCCCACGGGAAACACTGAAGCTTTCTTT. It codes for CASSPPTGNTEAFF.

The CDR3 nucleotides are TGTGCCAGTAGTATAGAAGCCGGGACTAGCGCGATCTACGAGCAGTACTTC. Amino acids: CASSIEAGTSAIYEQYF. V is TRBV19 and J is TRBJ2-7; 10 bases align to TRBD2. The CDR3 has 17 amino acids. V lost 0 bases and J lost 3; bases outside the gene matches: 8. Germline V CDR1 and CDR2: LNHDA, SQIVND (reference sequence).

The chain carries TRBV5-1 and TRBJ2-1; D uncertain. Germline lookup yields CDR1 SGHRS and CDR2 YFSETQ. This CDR3 contains 13 residues. With 0 bases removed from V and 6 bases from J, the gap between germline ends came to 7 bases. Here the CDR3 reads CASSLVSINEQFF. The CDR3 bases are TGCGCCAGCAGCTTGGTTTCTATCAATGAGCAGTTCTTC. Supplemented by reference TRBV5-1 and TRBJ2-1, the full variable domain reads KAGVTQTPRYLIKTRGQQVTLSCSPISGHRSVSWYQQTPGQGLQFLFEYFSETQRNKGNFPGRFSGRQFSNSRSEMNVSTLELGDSALYLCASSLVSINEQFFGPGTRLTVL.

The rearrangement links TRBV7-9 to TRBJ2-2; possibly TRBD1 for D (6 bases). The ends were cut back, 5 bases at V and 3 bases at J, with 13 bases in the middle. From germline, CDR1 is SEHNR and CDR2 FQNEAQ (reference sequence). The CDR3 is made up of 15 amino acids. The CDR3 reads CASSGWTADTGELFF. CDR3 DNA: TGTGCCAGCAGCGGTTGGACAGCGGACACCGGGGAGCTGTTTTTT.

The sample holds one count of this clone. J is TRBJ2-1 and V is TRBV9; TRBD2 is a possible D gene (6 bases). The CDR3 has 16 amino acids. V gave up 2 bases and J gave up 0 bases, with 12 bases separating them. CDR1 is SGDLS, CDR2 YYNGEE, per germline. DNA for the CDR3: TGTGCCAGCAGCGTGGGGGGAAGTCTCTCCTACAATGAGCAGTTCTTC. Its translation is CASSVGGSLSYNEQFF.

The chain has TRBV11-3 and TRBJ2-5; tentatively, D is TRBD2 (6 bases). V lost 3 bases, J lost 5 bases, and 10 bases lay in between. The CDR3 sequence is 13 residues long. Germline V CDR1 and CDR2: SGHNT, YENEEA. The CDR3 reads CASSLGGFETQYF. DNA for the CDR3: TGTGCCAGCAGCTTGGGGGGATTCGAGACCCAGTACTTC.

Remarks on this clone: Within the sample, other DNA sequences also encode this same CDR3. The genes are TRBV11-2 and TRBJ2-7, with 12 nucleotides matching TRBD2. The V segment lost 4 bases and the J segment 4 bases; nucleotides outside the gene matches: 2. The CDR3 spans 14 residues. The germline CDR1 and CDR2 sequences are SGHAT and FQNNGV. CDR3 bases: TGTGCCAGCAGCTCGGGACTAGCGGGTTACGAGCAGTACTTC. Amino acids: CASSSGLAGYEQYF.

The chain has TRBV6-1 and TRBJ1-4; tentatively, D is TRBD1 (5 bases). Trimming took 2 bases from V and 8 from J, leaving 15 bases between them. The CDR3 covers 15 residues. The germline V gene has CDR1 MNHNS and CDR2 SASEGT. Here the CDR3 DNA reads TGTGCCAGCAGTGAAATCGGCAGGGTAGGCGAAAAACTGTTTTTT. This encodes CASSEIGRVGEKLFF.

V usage is TRBV27 and J usage is TRBJ2-5, with 10 bases identical to TRBD1. The CDR3 loop spans 16 amino acids. The V and J ends lost 7 bases and 4 bases, in that order; junction bases with no gene match: 12. Germline V gene data show CDR1 as MNHEY and CDR2 as SMNVEV (reference sequence). CDR3 nucleotides: TGTGCCAGCAATACAGCCGACAGGGGGCAGGGAGAGACCCAGTACTTC. Its protein is CASNTADRGQGETQYF.

This clone has only a few counts. The chain is built from TRBV9 and TRBJ2-7, with a weak D call TRBD1 (7 bases). The CDR3 totals 13 residues. The germline V and J ends were trimmed by 4 bases and 3 bases, with 11 bases remaining between them. Germline V gene data show CDR1 as SGDLS and CDR2 as YYNGEE. The CDR3 loop reads CASSPGGGYEQYF. DNA for the CDR3: TGTGCCAGCAGCCCAGGGGGAGGCTACGAGCAGTACTTC.

This clone has just one count. The chain has TRBV4-1 and TRBJ2-5; the D is unclear. The CDR3 has 14 residues. The germline V gene encodes CDR1 MGHRA and CDR2 YSYEKL. V lost 1 base and J 2 bases, leaving 8 bases between the germline ends. DNA for the CDR3: TGCGCCAGCAGCCAAGTGAGGCCACAAGAGACCCAGTACTTC. It translates to CASSQVRPQETQYF.

By proportion, this clone is medium-sized. The chain recombines TRBV16 with TRBJ1-5; D is ambiguous. The CDR3 is made up of 15 amino acids. Trimming shortened V by 7 bases and J by 1 base, and 14 bases separated the two germline ends. Germline loops: CDR1 KGHSY, CDR2 FQNENV. CDR3: CASKWEFGSNQPQHF. The CDR3 DNA follows: TGTGCCAGCAAATGGGAATTTGGAAGCAATCAGCCCCAGCATTTT. Complete variable domain (other parts from reference TRBV16 and TRBJ1-5): GEEVAQTPKHLVRGEGQKAKLYCAPIKGHSYVFWYQQVLKNEFKFLISFQNENVFDETGMPKERFSAKCLPNSPCSLEIQATKLEDSAVYFCASKWEFGSNQPQHFGDGTRLSIL.

The rearrangement uses TRBV7-2 and TRBJ2-7; 7 bases align to TRBD1. From germline, CDR1 is SGHTA and CDR2 FQGNSA. The CDR3 runs 14 residues. Losses at the gene ends were 3 bases for V and 2 bases for J; bases not matched to a gene: 4. The CDR3 nucleotides read TGTGCCAGCAGCTTCCGGGACAGAACCTACGAGCAGTACTTC. It yields the protein CASSFRDRTYEQYF.

This chain joins TRBV19 and TRBJ1-5; possible D gene TRBD1, 6 bases. The germline CDR1 and CDR2 sequences are LNHDA and SQIVND (reference sequence). This CDR3 has 13 amino acids. The V and J ends lost 9 bases and 4 bases respectively, with 13 bases between them. The CDR3 DNA reads TGTGCCAGCAGAGGGGGGGGTAATCAGCCCCAGCATTTT. The encoded protein is CASRGGGNQPQHF. The variable domain in full, with the rest retrieved from reference TRBV19 and TRBJ1-5, is DGGITQSPKYLFRKEGQNVTLSCEQNLNHDAMYWYRQDPGQGLRLIYYSQIVNDFQKGDIAEGYSVSREKKESFPLTVTSAQKNPTAFYLCASRGGGNQPQHFGDGTRLSIL.

The CDR3 loop reads CASSFTSGRAANTGELFF. DNA of the CDR3: TGTGCCAGCAGCTTTACTAGCGGGAGAGCCGCGAACACCGGGGAGCTGTTTTTT. The chain carries TRBV5-5 and TRBJ2-2; 11 bases are shared with TRBD2. This CDR3 has 18 amino acids. In germline, CDR1 is SGHKS, CDR2 YYEKEE (reference sequence). V was pared by 2 bases and J by 0 bases, with 6 bases of the junction left unmatched.

The CDR3 DNA is TGTGCCAGTAGTGCGATTTCCGGGACTAGCGGGAGAAATGAGCAGTTCTTC. Residues: CASSAISGTSGRNEQFF. V and J are TRBV19 and TRBJ2-1; 14 nucleotides agree with TRBD2. Trimming removed 5 bases from V and 7 bases from J; junction bases left unmatched: 10. The CDR3 loop spans 17 amino acids. Germline lookup yields CDR1 LNHDA and CDR2 SQIVND (reference sequence).

The chain has TRBV6-1 and TRBJ2-4; the D is unclear. The CDR3 totals 12 residues. Germline V gives CDR1 MNHNS, CDR2 SASEGT. Trimming removed 6 bases from V and 5 bases from J, with 8 bases in between. The CDR3 sequence: CASRSGQNIQYF. The CDR3 DNA is TGTGCCAGCAGATCCGGGCAAAACATTCAGTACTTC.

The chain couples TRBV11-3 to TRBJ2-7; perhaps TRBD1 as D (6 bases). This CDR3 has 12 amino acids. Germline V gene sequence: CDR1 SGHNT, CDR2 YENEEA. The germline V and J ends were trimmed by 5 bases and 3 bases, with 8 bases remaining between them. The CDR3 sequence: CASSEQGYEQYF. DNA of the CDR3: TGTGCCAGCAGCGAACAGGGCTACGAGCAGTACTTC.

The V gene is TRBV7-8, the J gene TRBJ2-5; 8 positions match TRBD2. CDR3 length equals 19 residues. Germline assignment: CDR1 SGHVS and CDR2 FQNEAQ. The V and J ends lost 1 base and 5 bases, in that order; junction bases with no gene match: 18. CDR3 sequence reads: CASSLDGRVAGSSWETQYF. CDR3 nucleotides: TGTGCCAGCAGCTTAGACGGGCGTGTAGCGGGATCTTCGTGGGAGACCCAGTACTTC.

This clone was counted only a few times. The chain links TRBV14 to TRBJ2-1; D perhaps matches TRBD2 (5 bases). Germline loops: CDR1 SGHDN, CDR2 FVKESK. V lost 8 bases and J lost 3, with 14 bases in between. The CDR3 runs 14 residues. CDR3 in amino acids: CASGYRGYYNEQFF. DNA of the CDR3: TGTGCCAGCGGGTATAGAGGGTACTACAATGAGCAGTTCTTC.

This clone occurred a few times. The chain couples TRBV7-6 to TRBJ2-7; 9 nucleotides line up with TRBD1. Trimming removed 5 bases from V and 5 bases from J; junction bases left unmatched: 16. The germline V gene has CDR1 SGHVS and CDR2 FNYEAQ. The CDR3 is 17 amino acids. The CDR3 nucleotides read TGTGCCAGCAGCAGACGGCCGGGACAGGGCGTTGGGAACGAGCAGTACTTC. The encoded protein is CASSRRPGQGVGNEQYF. The variable domain in full, with the rest retrieved from reference TRBV7-6 and TRBJ2-7, is GAGVSQSPRYKVTKRGQDVALRCDPISGHVSLYWYRQALGQGPEFLTYFNYEAQQDKSGLPNDRFSAERPEGSISTLTIQRTEQRDSAMYRCASSRRPGQGVGNEQYFGPGTRLTVT.

The gene calls are TRBV10-1 and TRBJ2-1, with 13 bases lining up with TRBD2. V lost 10 bases and J lost 8; bases outside the gene matches: 8. The germline V gene has CDR1 WNHNN and CDR2 SYGVQD (reference sequence). This CDR3 comprises 14 residues. This CDR3 reads CATSTSGRTYEQFF. For the CDR3, the DNA is TGCGCCACCTCGACTAGCGGGAGGACCTATGAGCAGTTCTTC.

The chain couples TRBV30 to TRBJ1-2; D is uncertain. Looked up from germline, CDR1 is GTSNPN and CDR2 is SVGIG (reference sequence). V was trimmed by 0 bases and J by 2 bases, leaving 7 bases between them. The CDR3 loop spans 13 amino acids. The CDR3, as DNA: TGTGCCTGGAGTGTAGGCAGGAACTATGGCTACACCTTC. Translating it yields CAWSVGRNYGYTF.